This T cell receptor beta chain was observed in a study of human T cells and chemical hapten exposure. Study information: An approximately 2 cm by approximately 2 cm inner upper arm patch received 2% DPC for sensitization. Study-wide points: Relative to controls, expanded TCRs formed significantly more large CDR3 similarity clusters.

Regarding time point: patch test 1, 2 weeks after DPC sensitization. The treatment: therapeutic diphenylcyclopropenone sensitization with weekly scalp DPC. In TCRdb, the RACE reads were re-called with MiXCR into one record per CDR3 protein. The sample shows 60,000 to 80,000 distinct CDR3 sequences, about 31% of them seen only once. Only a few counts were recorded for this clonotype. What it binds is not known. This receptor was taken from a man aged 35 to 55 with alopecia areata. Some clones in this sample may be carry-over from other donors' samples. This specimen was whole blood, taken in connection with sensitization to the hapten diphenylcyclopropenone (DPC).

CDR3 DNA sequence: TGTGCCAGCAGCTTAGTAGGTTCATTCGGGAGTACCGGGGAGCTGTTTTTT. Its translation: CASSLVGSFGSTGELFF. The genes are TRBV11-2 and TRBJ2-2; a weak D match, TRBD2 (6 bases). V dropped 1 base and J dropped 5 bases, with 17 bases sitting between them. This CDR3 spans 17 amino acids. The germline V gene has CDR1 SGHAT and CDR2 FQNNGV.